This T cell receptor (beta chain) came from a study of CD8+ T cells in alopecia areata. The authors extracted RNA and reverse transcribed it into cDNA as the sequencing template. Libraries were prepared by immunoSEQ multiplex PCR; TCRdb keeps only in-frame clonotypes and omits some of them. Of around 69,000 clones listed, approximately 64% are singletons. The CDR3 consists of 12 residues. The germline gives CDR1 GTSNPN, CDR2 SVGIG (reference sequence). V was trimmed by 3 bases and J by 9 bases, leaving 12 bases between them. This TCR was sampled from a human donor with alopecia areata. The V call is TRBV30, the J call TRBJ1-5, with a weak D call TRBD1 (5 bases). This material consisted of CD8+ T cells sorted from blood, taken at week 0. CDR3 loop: CAWRGGGRPQHF. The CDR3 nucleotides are TGTGCCTGGAGGGGGGGAGGACGGCCCCAGCATTTT.